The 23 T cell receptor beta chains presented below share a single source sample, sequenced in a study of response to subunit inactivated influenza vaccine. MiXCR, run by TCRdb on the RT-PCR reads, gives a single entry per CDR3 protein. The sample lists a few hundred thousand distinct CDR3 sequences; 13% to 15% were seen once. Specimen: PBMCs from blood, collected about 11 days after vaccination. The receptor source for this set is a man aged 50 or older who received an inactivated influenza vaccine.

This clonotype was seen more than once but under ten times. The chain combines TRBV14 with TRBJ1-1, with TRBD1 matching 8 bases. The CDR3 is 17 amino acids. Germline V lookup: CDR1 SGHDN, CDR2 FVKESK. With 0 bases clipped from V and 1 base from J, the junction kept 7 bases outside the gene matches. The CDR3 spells CASSQDFRGQGNTEAFF. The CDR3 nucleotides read TGTGCCAGCAGCCAAGATTTTCGCGGACAGGGGAACACTGAAGCTTTCTTT.

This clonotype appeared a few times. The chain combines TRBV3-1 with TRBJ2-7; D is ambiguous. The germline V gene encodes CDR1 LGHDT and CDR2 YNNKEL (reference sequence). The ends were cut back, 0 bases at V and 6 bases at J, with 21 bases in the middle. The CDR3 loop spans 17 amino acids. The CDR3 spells CASSQEGFRQNLLEQYF. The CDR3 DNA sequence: TGTGCCAGCAGCCAAGAAGGATTTCGGCAGAACCTCCTCGAGCAGTACTTC.

The CDR3 sequence: CASSRKRTDTQYF. Written as DNA, the CDR3 is TGTGCCAGCAGTCGGAAACGCACAGATACGCAGTATTTT. V gene TRBV6-1 combines with J gene TRBJ2-3; no clear D gene. V lost 5 bases, J lost 1 base, and 7 bases lay in between. CDR1 MNHNS and CDR2 SASEGT come from the germline V gene. This CDR3 region has 13 residues.

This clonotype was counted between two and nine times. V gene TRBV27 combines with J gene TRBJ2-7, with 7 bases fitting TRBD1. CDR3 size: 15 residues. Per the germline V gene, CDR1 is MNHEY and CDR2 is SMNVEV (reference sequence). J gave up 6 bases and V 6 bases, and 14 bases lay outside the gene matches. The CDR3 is CASSLGAGGQIEQYF. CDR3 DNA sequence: TGTGCCAGCAGCTTAGGGGCTGGGGGACAGATCGAGCAGTACTTC.

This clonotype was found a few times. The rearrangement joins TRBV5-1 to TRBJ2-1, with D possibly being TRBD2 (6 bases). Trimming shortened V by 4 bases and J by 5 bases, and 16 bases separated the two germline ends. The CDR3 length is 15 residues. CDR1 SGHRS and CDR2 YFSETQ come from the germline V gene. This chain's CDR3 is CASSPSSVADNEQFF. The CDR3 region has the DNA TGCGCCAGCAGCCCGAGTTCGGTAGCGGACAATGAGCAGTTCTTC.

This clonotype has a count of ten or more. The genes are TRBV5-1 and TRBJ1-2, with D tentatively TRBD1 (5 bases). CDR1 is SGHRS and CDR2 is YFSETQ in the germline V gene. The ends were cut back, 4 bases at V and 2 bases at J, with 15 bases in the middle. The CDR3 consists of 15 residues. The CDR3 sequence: CASSIPGQPNYGYTF. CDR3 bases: TGCGCCAGCAGCATCCCCGGACAACCCAACTATGGCTACACCTTC.

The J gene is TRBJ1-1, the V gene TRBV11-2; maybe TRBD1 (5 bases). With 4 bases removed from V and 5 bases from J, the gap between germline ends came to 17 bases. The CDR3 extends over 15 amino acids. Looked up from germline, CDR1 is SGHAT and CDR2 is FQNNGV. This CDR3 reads CASSYTQGSGTEAFF. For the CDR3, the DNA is TGTGCCAGCAGCTATACCCAGGGCTCAGGAACTGAAGCTTTCTTT.

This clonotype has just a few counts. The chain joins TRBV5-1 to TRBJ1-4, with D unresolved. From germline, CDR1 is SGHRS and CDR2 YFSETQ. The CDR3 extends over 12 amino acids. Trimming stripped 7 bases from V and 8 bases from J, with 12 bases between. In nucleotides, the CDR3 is TGCGCCAGCGCGGCAGTAGGAGAAAAACTGTTTTTT. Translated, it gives CASAAVGEKLFF.

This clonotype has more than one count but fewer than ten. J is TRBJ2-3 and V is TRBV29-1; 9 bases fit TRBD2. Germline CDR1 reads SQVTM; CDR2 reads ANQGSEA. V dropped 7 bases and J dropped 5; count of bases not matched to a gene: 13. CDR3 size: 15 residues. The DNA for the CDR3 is TGCAGCGCGGATAGCGGGAGTAGTTCAGGAGATACGCAGTATTTT. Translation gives CSADSGSSSGDTQYF.

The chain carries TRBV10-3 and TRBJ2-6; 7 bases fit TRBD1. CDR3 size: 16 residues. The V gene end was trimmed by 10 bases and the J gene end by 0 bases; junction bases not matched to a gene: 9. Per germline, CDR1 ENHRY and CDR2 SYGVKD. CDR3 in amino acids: CATALRQGSGANVLTF. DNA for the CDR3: TGTGCCACCGCCCTCCGACAGGGCTCTGGGGCCAACGTCCTGACTTTC.

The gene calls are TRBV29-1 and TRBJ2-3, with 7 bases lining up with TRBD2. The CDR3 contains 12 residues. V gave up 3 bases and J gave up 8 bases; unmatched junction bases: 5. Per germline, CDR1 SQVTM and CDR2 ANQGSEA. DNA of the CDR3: TGCAGCGTTGATACGGGAGGCGGTACGCAGTATTTT. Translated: CSVDTGGGTQYF.

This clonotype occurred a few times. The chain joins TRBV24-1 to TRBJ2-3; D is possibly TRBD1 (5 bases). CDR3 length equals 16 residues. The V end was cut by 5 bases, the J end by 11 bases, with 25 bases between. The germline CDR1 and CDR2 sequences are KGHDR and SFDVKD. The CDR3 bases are TGTGCCACCAGTGCCTCGGCCTTTTACCCCACAGGCGTGCAGTATTTT. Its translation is CATSASAFYPTGVQYF.

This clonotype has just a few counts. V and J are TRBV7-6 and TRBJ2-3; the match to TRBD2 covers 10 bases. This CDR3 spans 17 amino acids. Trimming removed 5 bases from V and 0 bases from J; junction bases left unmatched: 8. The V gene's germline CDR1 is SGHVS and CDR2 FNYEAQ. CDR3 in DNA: TGTGCCAGCAGCCGGGAGACTAGCGGGCAGAGCACAGATACGCAGTATTTT. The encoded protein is CASSRETSGQSTDTQYF.

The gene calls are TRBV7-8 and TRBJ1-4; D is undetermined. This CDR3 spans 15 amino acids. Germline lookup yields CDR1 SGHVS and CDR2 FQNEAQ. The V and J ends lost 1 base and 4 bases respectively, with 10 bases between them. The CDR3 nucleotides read TGTGCCAGCAGCTTAGTTGGCAGGAGTAATGAAAAACTGTTTTTT. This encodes CASSLVGRSNEKLFF.

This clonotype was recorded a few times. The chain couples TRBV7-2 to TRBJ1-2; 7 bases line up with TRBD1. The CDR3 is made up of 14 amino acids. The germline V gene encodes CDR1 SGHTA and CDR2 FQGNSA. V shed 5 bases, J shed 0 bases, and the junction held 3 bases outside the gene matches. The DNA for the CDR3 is TGTGCCAGCAGCGTAGGGACAGCTAACTATGGCTACACCTTC. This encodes CASSVGTANYGYTF.

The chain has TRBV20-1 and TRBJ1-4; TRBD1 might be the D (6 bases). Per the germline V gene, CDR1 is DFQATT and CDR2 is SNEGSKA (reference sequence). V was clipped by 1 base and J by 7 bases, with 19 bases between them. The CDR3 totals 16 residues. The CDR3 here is CSARGTGTRGGEKLFF. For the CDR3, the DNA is TGCAGTGCTAGAGGTACAGGGACGAGAGGAGGTGAAAAACTGTTTTTT.

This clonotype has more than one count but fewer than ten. The CDR3 protein is CASSSVAGENTGELFF. CDR3 coding DNA: TGTGCCAGCAGTTCTGTAGCGGGAGAGAACACCGGGGAGCTGTTTTTT. The V gene is TRBV27, the J gene TRBJ2-2; 9 bases match TRBD2. Germline loops: CDR1 MNHEY, CDR2 SMNVEV (reference sequence). The trim removed 4 bases at V and 1 base at J, leaving 4 bases unmatched. This CDR3 has 16 amino acids.

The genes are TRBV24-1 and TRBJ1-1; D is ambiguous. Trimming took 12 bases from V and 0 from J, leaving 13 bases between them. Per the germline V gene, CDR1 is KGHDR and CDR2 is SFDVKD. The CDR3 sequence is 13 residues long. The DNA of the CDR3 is TGTGCCTCACAAGAGGCCCTGAACACTGAAGCTTTCTTT. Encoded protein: CASQEALNTEAFF.

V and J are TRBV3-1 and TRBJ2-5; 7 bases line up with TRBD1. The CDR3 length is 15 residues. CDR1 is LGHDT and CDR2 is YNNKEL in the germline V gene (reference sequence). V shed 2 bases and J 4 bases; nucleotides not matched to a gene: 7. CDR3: CASSQYRGVVETQYF. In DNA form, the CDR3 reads TGTGCCAGCAGCCAATACAGGGGAGTGGTAGAGACCCAGTACTTC.

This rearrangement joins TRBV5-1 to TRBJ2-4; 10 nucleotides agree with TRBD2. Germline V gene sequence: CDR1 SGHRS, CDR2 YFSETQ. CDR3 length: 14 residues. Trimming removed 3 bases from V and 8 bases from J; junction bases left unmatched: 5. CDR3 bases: TGCGCCAGCAGCTCGTCCGGGACTAGCGACATTCAGTACTTC. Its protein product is CASSSSGTSDIQYF.

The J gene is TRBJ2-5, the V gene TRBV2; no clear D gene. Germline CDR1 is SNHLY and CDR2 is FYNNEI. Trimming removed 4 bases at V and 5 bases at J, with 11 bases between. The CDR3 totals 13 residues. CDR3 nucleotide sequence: TGTGCCAGCAGTGTCTTAGGAGCGGAGACCCAGTACTTC. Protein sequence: CASSVLGAETQYF.

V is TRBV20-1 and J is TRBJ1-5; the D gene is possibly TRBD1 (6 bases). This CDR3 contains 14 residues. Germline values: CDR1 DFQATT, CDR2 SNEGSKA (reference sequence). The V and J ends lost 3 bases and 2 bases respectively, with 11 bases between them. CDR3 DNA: TGCAGTGCTAGTCTGGGGGCGGGCAATCAGCCCCAGCATTTT. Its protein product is CSASLGAGNQPQHF.

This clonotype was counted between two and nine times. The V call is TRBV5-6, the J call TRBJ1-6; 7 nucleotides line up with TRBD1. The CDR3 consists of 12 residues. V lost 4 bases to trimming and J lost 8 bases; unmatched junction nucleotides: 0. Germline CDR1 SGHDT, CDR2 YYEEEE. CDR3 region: CASSDRDSPLHF. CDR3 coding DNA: TGTGCCAGCAGCGACAGGGATTCACCCCTCCACTTT.